Listed here is a single T cell receptor (beta chain). Its antigen is still unknown. This record belongs to a study of T cell responses to AZD1222 COVID-19 vaccine. Study-wide results and limits: Clonal diversity may have been underestimated, and the donors were mostly white British, with more females than males. Only a handful of people who got AZD1222 tested seropositive at baseline.

Second-dose intervals near 4 or 12 weeks were combined. Here immunoSEQ multiplex PCR was the method, and the copy in TCRdb shows in-frame clones only, minus some. The sample holds about 150,000 clones, 90% seen once. The specimen was peripheral blood, collected 28 days after the second AZD1222 dose. This clonotype was obtained from an adult who received the AZD1222 COVID-19 vaccine.

The CDR3 protein is CASSFLGQEGKDTQYF. In DNA form, the CDR3 reads TGTGCCAGCAGTTTCCTCGGACAGGAAGGGAAAGATACGCAGTATTTT. The chain couples TRBV27 to TRBJ2-3; 7 bases fit TRBD1. The CDR3 contains 16 residues. V shed 3 bases, J shed 5 bases, and the junction held 11 bases outside the gene matches. Per germline, CDR1 MNHEY and CDR2 SMNVEV (reference sequence).